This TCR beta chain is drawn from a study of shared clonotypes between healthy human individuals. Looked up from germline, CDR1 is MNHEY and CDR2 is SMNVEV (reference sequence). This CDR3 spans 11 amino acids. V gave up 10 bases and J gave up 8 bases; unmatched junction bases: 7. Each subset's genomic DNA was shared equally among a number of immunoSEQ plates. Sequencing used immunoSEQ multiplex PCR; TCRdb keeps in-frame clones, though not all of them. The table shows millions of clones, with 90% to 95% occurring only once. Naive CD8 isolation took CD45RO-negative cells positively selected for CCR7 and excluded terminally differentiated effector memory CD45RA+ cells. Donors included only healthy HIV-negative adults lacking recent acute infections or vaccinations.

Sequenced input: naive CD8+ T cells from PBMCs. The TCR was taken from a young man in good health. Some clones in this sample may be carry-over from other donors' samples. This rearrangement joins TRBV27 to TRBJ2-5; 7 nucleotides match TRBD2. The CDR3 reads CATTGGSTQYF. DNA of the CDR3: TGTGCCACCACGGGAGGCAGCACCCAGTACTTC.